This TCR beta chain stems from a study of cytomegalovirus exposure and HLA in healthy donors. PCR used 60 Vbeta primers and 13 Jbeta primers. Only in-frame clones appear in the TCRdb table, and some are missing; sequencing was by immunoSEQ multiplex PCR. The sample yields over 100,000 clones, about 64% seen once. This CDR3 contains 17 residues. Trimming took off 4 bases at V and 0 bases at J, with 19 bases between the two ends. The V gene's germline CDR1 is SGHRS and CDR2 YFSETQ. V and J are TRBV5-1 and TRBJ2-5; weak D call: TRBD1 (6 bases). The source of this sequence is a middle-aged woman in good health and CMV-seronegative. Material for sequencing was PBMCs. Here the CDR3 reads CASSPRTGRQNQETQYF. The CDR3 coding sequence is TGCGCCAGCAGCCCGCGAACAGGGAGACAAAACCAAGAGACCCAGTACTTC. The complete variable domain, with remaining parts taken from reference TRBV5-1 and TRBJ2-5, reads KAGVTQTPRYLIKTRGQQVTLSCSPISGHRSVSWYQQTPGQGLQFLFEYFSETQRNKGNFPGRFSGRQFSNSRSEMNVSTLELGDSALYLCASSPRTGRQNQETQYFGPGTRLLVL.